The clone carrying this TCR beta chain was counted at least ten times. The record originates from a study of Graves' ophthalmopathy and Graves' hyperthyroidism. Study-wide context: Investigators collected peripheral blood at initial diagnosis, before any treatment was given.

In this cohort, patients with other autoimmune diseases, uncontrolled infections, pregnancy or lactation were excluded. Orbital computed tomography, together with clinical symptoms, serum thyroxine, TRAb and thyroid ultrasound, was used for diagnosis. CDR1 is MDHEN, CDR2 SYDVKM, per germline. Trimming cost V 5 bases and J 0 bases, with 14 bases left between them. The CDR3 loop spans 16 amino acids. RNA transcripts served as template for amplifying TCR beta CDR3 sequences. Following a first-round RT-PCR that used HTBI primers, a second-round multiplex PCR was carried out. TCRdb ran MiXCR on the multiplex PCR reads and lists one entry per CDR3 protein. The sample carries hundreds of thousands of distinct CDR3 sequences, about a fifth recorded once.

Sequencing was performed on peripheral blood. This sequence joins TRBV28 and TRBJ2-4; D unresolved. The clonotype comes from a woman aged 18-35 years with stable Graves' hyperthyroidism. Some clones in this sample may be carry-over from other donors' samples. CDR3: CASSPHVTIAKNIQYF. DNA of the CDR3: TGTGCCAGCAGTCCCCACGTGACAATAGCCAAAAACATTCAGTACTTC.